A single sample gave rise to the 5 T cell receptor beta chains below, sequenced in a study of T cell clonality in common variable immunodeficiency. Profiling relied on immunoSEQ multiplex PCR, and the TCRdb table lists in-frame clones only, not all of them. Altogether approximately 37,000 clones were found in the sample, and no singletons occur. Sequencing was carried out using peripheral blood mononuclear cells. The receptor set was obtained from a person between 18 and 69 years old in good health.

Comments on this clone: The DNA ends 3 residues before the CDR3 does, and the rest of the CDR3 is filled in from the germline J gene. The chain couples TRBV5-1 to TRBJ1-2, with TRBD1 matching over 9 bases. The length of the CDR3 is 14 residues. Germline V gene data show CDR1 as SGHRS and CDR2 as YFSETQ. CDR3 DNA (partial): TGCGCCAGCAGCTCCGGGACAGGGATCCACGAC. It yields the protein CASSSGTGIHD. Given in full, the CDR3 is CASSSGTGIHDYTF.

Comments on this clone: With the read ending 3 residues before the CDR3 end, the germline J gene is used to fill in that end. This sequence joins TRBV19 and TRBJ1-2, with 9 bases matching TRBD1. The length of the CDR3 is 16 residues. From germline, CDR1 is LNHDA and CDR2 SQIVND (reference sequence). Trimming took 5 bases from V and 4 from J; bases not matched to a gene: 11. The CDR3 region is CASSSPLGQGSYGYTF. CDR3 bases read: TGTGCCAGTAGTTCTCCCCTGGGACAGGGCTCCTATGGC.

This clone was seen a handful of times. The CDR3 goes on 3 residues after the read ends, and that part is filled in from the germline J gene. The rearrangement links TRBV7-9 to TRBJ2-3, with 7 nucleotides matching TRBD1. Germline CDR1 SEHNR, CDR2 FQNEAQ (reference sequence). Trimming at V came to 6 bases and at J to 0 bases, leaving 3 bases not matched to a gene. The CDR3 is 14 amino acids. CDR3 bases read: TGTGCCAGCAGTCGGGACAGTAGCACAGATACG. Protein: CASSRDSSTDT. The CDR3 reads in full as CASSRDSSTDTQYF.

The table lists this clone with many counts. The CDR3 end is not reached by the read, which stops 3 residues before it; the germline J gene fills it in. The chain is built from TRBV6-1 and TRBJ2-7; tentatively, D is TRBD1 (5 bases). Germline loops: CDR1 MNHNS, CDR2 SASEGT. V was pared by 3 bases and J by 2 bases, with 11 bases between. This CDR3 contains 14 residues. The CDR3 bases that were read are TGTGCCAGCAGTGACAATGGGGCCACCTACGAG. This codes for CASSDNGATYE. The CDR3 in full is CASSDNGATYEQYF.

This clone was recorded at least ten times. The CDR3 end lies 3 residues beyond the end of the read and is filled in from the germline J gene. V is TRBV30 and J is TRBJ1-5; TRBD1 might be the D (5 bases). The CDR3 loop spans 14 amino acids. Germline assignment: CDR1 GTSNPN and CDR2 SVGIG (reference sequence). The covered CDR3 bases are TGTGCTCTGGGCGGGGCCGGGGGCAATCAGCCC. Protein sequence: CALGGAGGNQP. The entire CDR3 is CALGGAGGNQPQHF. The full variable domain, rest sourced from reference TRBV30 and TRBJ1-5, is SQTIHQWPATLVQPVGSPLSLECTVEGTSNPNLYWYRQAAGRGLQLLFYSVGIGQISSEVPQNLSASRPQDRQFILSSKKLLLSDSGFYLCALGGAGGNQPQHFGDGTRLSIL.